The 17 T cell receptor beta chains listed next were all sequenced from one sample in a study of early T cells in non-severe SARS-CoV-2 infection (dated by TCRdb to 2020 to 2022). Library creation used 5' RACE. The listed sequencing device is NextSeq 500. The public reads were reprocessed in TCRdb via fastp at Q25 and MiXCR, keeping in-frame beta chains. Rows are unified per CDR3 protein, each entry keeping the most common DNA and genes. The sample has tens of thousands of distinct CDR3 sequences on record, about 7.7% of them singletons. The ten largest clones add up to roughly a tenth of the sample. Sequences were derived from whole blood, sampled at baseline. Receptors originate from an adult who was a healthcare worker with PCR-confirmed SARS-CoV-2 infection or an uninfected control (not recorded which).

This clonotype was observed at least ten times. The chain links TRBV27 to TRBJ2-7; TRBD1 matches 10 bases. Germline V CDR1 and CDR2: MNHEY, SMNVEV (reference sequence). V shed 3 bases, J shed 5 bases, and the junction held 10 bases outside the gene matches. This CDR3 comprises 16 residues. The CDR3 coding sequence is TGTGCCAGCAGTTTCCACCGACGGGACAGGGGTCACGAGCAGTACTTC. Protein product: CASSFHRRDRGHEQYF.

This clonotype was seen a few times. This chain links TRBV29-1 with TRBJ2-1; 7 positions agree with TRBD2. Per the germline V gene, CDR1 is SQVTM and CDR2 is ANQGSEA. The CDR3 spans 14 residues. Trimming took 7 bases from V and 5 from J; bases not matched to a gene: 11. The CDR3, as DNA: TGCAGCGCCCGGTGGGGGGGATTAAACAATGAGCAGTTCTTC. It yields the protein CSARWGGLNNEQFF.

This clonotype is medium-sized (0.01 to 0.1%) in the sample. The chain is built from TRBV7-9 and TRBJ2-3, with 10 bases matching TRBD1. Trimming removed 7 bases from V and 4 bases from J; junction bases left unmatched: 8. The CDR3 is 15 residues long. Germline V lookup: CDR1 SEHNR, CDR2 FQNEAQ (reference sequence). CDR3 sequence reads: CASTPGTGDADTQYF. The CDR3 DNA is TGTGCCAGCACGCCTGGGACAGGGGACGCAGATACGCAGTATTTT. Variable domain in full (rest from reference TRBV7-9 and TRBJ2-3): DTGVSQNPRHKITKRGQNVTFRCDPISEHNRLYWYRQTLGQGPEFLTYFQNEAQLEKSRLLSDRFSAERPKGSFSTLEIQRTEQGDSAMYLCASTPGTGDADTQYFGPGTRLTVL.

The chain links TRBV9 to TRBJ2-1; 7 nucleotides match TRBD1. The J segment lost 0 bases and the V segment lost 2 bases, leaving 11 bases of the junction unmatched. This CDR3 has 18 residues. The V gene's germline CDR1 is SGDLS and CDR2 YYNGEE. The CDR3 sequence is CASSVHTGVELSYNEQFF. For the CDR3, the DNA is TGTGCCAGCAGCGTGCATACAGGGGTGGAGCTCTCCTACAATGAGCAGTTCTTC.

This clonotype has ten or more counts. The chain links TRBV3-1 to TRBJ2-5; 8 bases fit TRBD2. V shed 1 base, J shed 5 bases, and the junction held 9 bases outside the gene matches. The germline V gene encodes CDR1 LGHDT and CDR2 YNNKEL (reference sequence). The CDR3 runs 16 residues. The CDR3 DNA is TGTGCCAGCAGCCAAGTTGGTAGCGGGAATTCTGAGACCCAGTACTTC. It is translated as CASSQVGSGNSETQYF.

V is TRBV19 and J is TRBJ1-2; D ambiguous. The CDR3 length is 13 residues. CDR1 is LNHDA, CDR2 SQIVND, per germline (reference sequence). V was shortened by 5 bases and J by 2 bases, with 9 bases between the two germline ends. This CDR3 is CASSGPTNYGYTF. The CDR3 DNA is TGTGCCAGTAGTGGTCCGACGAACTATGGCTACACCTTC.

This clonotype was seen a handful of times. V usage is TRBV7-2 and J usage is TRBJ2-7, with D perhaps TRBD1 (7 bases). Trimming took off 4 bases at V and 2 bases at J, with 15 bases between the two ends. There are 15 residues in the CDR3. Germline V gene lookup returns CDR1 SGHTA and CDR2 FQGNSA. In DNA form, the CDR3 reads TGTGCCAGCAGCTCCCAGGGGGGTATCACCTACGAGCAGTACTTC. It encodes CASSSQGGITYEQYF.

This clonotype was recorded a few times. CDR3 loop: CASSDSAGSTDTQYF. CDR3 in DNA: TGTGCCAGCAGTGACTCGGCCGGGAGCACAGATACGCAGTATTTT. The V and J genes are TRBV6-4 and TRBJ2-3; unclear D gene. Germline V gene data show CDR1 as MRHNA and CDR2 as SNTAGT. The CDR3 is 15 residues long. Between the trimmed V and J ends, which lost 0 bases and 0 bases, there was a span of 7 bases.

This clonotype was detected ten times or more. The chain recombines TRBV6-5 with TRBJ1-5; TRBD1 matches at 7 bases. The CDR3 has 16 residues. Trimming cost V 4 bases and J 6 bases; bases outside gene matches: 12. CDR1 MNHEY and CDR2 SVGAGI come from the germline V gene. As DNA, the CDR3 is TGTGCCAGCAGTTCGAGAGAGGGGGCGCCGGGTCAGCCCCAGCATTTT. This sequence encodes CASSSREGAPGQPQHF.

This clonotype was counted many times. The rearrangement joins TRBV11-2 to TRBJ2-7; 7 nucleotides agree with TRBD2. Germline CDR1 is SGHAT and CDR2 is FQNNGV. After removal of 3 bases from V and 6 bases from J, the junction contained 20 bases not matched to a gene. This CDR3 has 18 amino acids. The CDR3 sequence: CASSFAGRREGSRGEQYF. The CDR3 DNA follows: TGTGCCAGCAGCTTTGCGGGCCGTAGGGAGGGGTCGCGGGGCGAGCAGTACTTC.

In its sample, this clonotype was seen a few times. The V gene is TRBV11-2, the J gene TRBJ2-7, with D maybe TRBD2 (5 bases). CDR1 is SGHAT, CDR2 FQNNGV, per germline. V gave up 1 base and J gave up 5 bases, with 9 bases separating them. This CDR3 has 13 amino acids. CDR3 sequence: CASSLAGWDEQYF. The CDR3, as DNA: TGTGCCAGCAGCTTAGCGGGGTGGGACGAGCAGTACTTC.

In its sample, this clonotype was seen a few times. V usage is TRBV27 and J usage is TRBJ2-7; D is tentatively TRBD1 or TRBD2 (6 bases each). This CDR3 is 14 amino acids long. Trimming stripped 3 bases from V and 4 bases from J, with 13 bases between. From germline, CDR1 is MNHEY and CDR2 SMNVEV (reference sequence). CDR3 amino acids: CASSLSGGGYEQYF. In DNA form, the CDR3 reads TGTGCCAGCAGTTTGTCCGGGGGCGGTTACGAGCAGTACTTC.

Ten or more counts support this clonotype. The rearrangement joins TRBV20-1 to TRBJ2-3; a possible D gene is TRBD1 (7 bases). Germline CDR1 and CDR2: DFQATT and SNEGSKA (reference sequence). The V end lost 5 bases, the J end lost 1 base, and 19 bases lay between the germline ends. The CDR3 has 16 residues. CDR3 in amino acids: CSAPSIQGTRTDTQYF. CDR3 DNA: TGCAGTGCTCCCTCGATACAGGGGACTCGCACAGATACGCAGTATTTT.

The sample holds a few counts of this clonotype. The J gene is TRBJ2-7, the V gene TRBV4-1; D might be TRBD2 (5 bases). Germline V CDR1 and CDR2: MGHRA, YSYEKL. V lost 0 bases and J 3 bases, leaving 18 bases between the germline ends. The CDR3 is 17 amino acids. In nucleotides, the CDR3 is TGCGCCAGCAGCCAAGATCCGGCGGGTGGCTGGGGCTACGAGCAGTACTTC. Amino acid sequence: CASSQDPAGGWGYEQYF.

This clonotype has more than one count but fewer than ten. The J gene is TRBJ1-5, the V gene TRBV4-2; D is unclear. Germline assignment: CDR1 LGHNA and CDR2 YNFKEQ. V lost 0 bases, J lost 0 bases, and 12 bases lay in between. The CDR3 contains 17 residues. CDR3 residues: CASSQEVASLSNQPQHF. Here the CDR3 DNA reads TGTGCCAGCAGCCAAGAAGTGGCTTCACTTAGCAATCAGCCCCAGCATTTT.

The rearrangement joins TRBV6-2 or TRBV6-3 to TRBJ2-6; no definite D call. V lost 10 bases and J lost 0, with 4 bases in between. Germline V gene lookup returns CDR1 MNHEY and CDR2 SVGEGT. The CDR3 has 12 amino acids. The CDR3 region is CATYSGANVLTF. The CDR3 DNA reads TGTGCCACTTACTCTGGGGCCAACGTCCTGACTTTC.

This clonotype was seen more than once but under ten times. CDR3 coding DNA: TGTGCCAGCAGCTTACCCGAGACAAGGATCCAAGAGACCCAGTACTTC. It codes for CASSLPETRIQETQYF. The chain employs TRBV7-9 and TRBJ2-5; D call uncertain. The CDR3 runs to 16 residues. In germline, CDR1 is SEHNR, CDR2 FQNEAQ (reference sequence). The V gene lost 2 bases and the J gene lost 1 base, with 14 bases spanning the gap.